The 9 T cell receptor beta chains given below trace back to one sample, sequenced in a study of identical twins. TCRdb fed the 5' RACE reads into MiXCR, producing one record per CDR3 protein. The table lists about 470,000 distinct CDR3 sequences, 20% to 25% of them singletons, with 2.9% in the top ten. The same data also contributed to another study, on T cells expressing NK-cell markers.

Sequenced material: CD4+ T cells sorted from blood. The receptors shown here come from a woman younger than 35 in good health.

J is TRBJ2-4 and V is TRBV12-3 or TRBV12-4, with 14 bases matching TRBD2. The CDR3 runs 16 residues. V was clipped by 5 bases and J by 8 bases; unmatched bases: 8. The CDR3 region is CASSTRLAGGRDIQYF. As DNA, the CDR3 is TGTGCCAGCAGTACCCGACTAGCGGGAGGGAGGGACATTCAGTACTTC.

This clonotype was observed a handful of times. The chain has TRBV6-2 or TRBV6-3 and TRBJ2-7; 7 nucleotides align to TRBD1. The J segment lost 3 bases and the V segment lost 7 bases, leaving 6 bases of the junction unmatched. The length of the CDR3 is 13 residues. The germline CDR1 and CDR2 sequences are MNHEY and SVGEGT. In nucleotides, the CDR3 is TGTGCCAGCACCGGGACAGCCCACTACGAGCAGTACTTC. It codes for CASTGTAHYEQYF.

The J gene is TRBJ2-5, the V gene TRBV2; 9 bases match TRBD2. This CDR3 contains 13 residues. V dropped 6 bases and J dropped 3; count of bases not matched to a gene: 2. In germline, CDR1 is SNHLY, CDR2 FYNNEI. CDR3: CASRRLAEETQYF. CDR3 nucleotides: TGTGCCAGCAGAAGACTAGCGGAAGAGACCCAGTACTTC.

CDR3 coding DNA: TGTGCCAGCAGCCGGATGGGACTAGCGGGGGTAATCCTCTCCTACAATGAGCAGTTCTTC. This encodes CASSRMGLAGVILSYNEQFF. The V and J genes are TRBV4-2 and TRBJ2-1, with TRBD2 matching over 14 bases. The CDR3 is 20 residues long. V lost 4 bases to trimming and J lost 0 bases; unmatched junction nucleotides: 11. Per the germline V gene, CDR1 is LGHNA and CDR2 is YNFKEQ.

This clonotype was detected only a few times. The CDR3 DNA sequence: TGTGCCAGCAGCCTAAGGGACGGCCCCTACGAGCAGTACTTC. It specifies CASSLRDGPYEQYF. V is TRBV7-9 and J is TRBJ2-7, with D tentatively TRBD1 or TRBD2 (5 bases each). The germline V gene has CDR1 SEHNR and CDR2 FQNEAQ (reference sequence). Deletions cut 5 bases from V and 2 bases from J, with 13 bases between. The CDR3 has 14 residues.

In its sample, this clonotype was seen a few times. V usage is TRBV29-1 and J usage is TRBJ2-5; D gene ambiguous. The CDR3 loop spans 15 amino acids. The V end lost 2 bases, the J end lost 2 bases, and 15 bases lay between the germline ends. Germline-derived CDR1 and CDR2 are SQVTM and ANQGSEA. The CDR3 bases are TGCAGCGTTGAAAGGGCTAGGTTTCCGCAAGAGACCCAGTACTTC. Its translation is CSVERARFPQETQYF.

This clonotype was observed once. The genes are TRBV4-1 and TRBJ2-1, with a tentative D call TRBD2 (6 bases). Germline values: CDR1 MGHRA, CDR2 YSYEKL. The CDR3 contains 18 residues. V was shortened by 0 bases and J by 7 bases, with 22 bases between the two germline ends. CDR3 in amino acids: CASSQDSWGAGIRNEQFF. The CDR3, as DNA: TGCGCCAGCAGCCAAGATAGCTGGGGCGCGGGGATCAGGAATGAGCAGTTCTTC.

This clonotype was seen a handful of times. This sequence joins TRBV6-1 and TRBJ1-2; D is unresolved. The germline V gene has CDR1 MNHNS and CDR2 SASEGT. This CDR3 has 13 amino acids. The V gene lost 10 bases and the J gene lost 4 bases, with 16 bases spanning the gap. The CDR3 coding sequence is TGTGCCATTAGAAGGAGCGGCGGCTATGGCTACACCTTC. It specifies CAIRRSGGYGYTF.

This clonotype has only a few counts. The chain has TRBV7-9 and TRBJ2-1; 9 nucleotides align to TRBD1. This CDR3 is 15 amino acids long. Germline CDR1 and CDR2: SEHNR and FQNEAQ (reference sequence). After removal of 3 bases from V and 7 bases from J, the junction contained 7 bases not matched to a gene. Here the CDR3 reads CASSFLGQGKNEQFF. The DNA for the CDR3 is TGTGCCAGCAGCTTCCTCGGACAGGGGAAAAATGAGCAGTTCTTC.